The 20 T cell receptor beta chains below were found in one sample sequenced in a study of identical twins. From the 5' RACE reads, TCRdb called clonotypes with MiXCR, one entry per CDR3 protein. In the table there are roughly 720,000 distinct CDR3 sequences, around a sixth of which are singletons. These same data were also listed under a study on T cells expressing NK-cell markers.

The sequenced sample consisted of PBMCs. Source of these receptors: a woman younger than 30 in good health.

V usage is TRBV20-1 and J usage is TRBJ2-1; D is unclear. Between the trimmed V and J ends, which lost 3 bases and 4 bases, there was a span of 10 bases. Germline assignment: CDR1 DFQATT and CDR2 SNEGSKA (reference sequence). The CDR3 spans 13 residues. CDR3 nucleotide sequence: TGCAGTGCTAGCATTCCCGGATACAATGAGCAGTTCTTC. Its translation: CSASIPGYNEQFF.

This rearrangement joins TRBV20-1 to TRBJ2-1; 8 positions match TRBD2. The CDR3 runs 16 residues. CDR1 and CDR2 from the germline V gene are DFQATT and SNEGSKA (reference sequence). Losses at the gene ends were 1 base for V and 7 bases for J; bases not matched to a gene: 12. The CDR3 region is CSARVGAGATMNEQFF. The DNA of the CDR3 is TGCAGTGCTAGAGTTGGAGCGGGGGCGACTATGAATGAGCAGTTCTTC.

The rearrangement joins TRBV3-1 to TRBJ2-7, with 8 bases identical to TRBD1. The V segment lost 2 bases and the J segment 5 bases; nucleotides outside the gene matches: 5. The germline V gene encodes CDR1 LGHDT and CDR2 YNNKEL (reference sequence). This CDR3 comprises 14 residues. CDR3 sequence (DNA): TGTGCCAGCAGCCAACCGGGACAGGTGGACGAGCAGTACTTC. Translated: CASSQPGQVDEQYF.

The chain links TRBV12-3 or TRBV12-4 to TRBJ2-1; TRBD2 agrees at 10 bases. V shed 5 bases, J shed 7 bases, and the junction held 8 bases outside the gene matches. The CDR3 spans 15 residues. CDR3 sequence (DNA): TGTGCCAGCAGTCCCCTAGCGGGAGCGGCAAATGAGCAGTTCTTC. Its protein is CASSPLAGAANEQFF.

This clonotype was seen just once. This chain links TRBV5-5 with TRBJ2-7; TRBD2 aligns across 7 bases. The CDR3 extends over 15 amino acids. The V gene's germline CDR1 is SGHKS and CDR2 YYEKEE (reference sequence). With V trimmed by 2 bases and J by 5 bases, 10 bases remained unmatched. This CDR3 is CASSFGGGPMDEQYF. For the CDR3, the DNA is TGTGCCAGCAGCTTTGGGGGGGGACCGATGGACGAGCAGTACTTC.

The V and J genes are TRBV5-6 and TRBJ2-1; D remains unclear. Trimming took 0 bases from V and 12 from J, leaving 7 bases between them. The CDR3 is 11 amino acids. The germline gives CDR1 SGHDT, CDR2 YYEEEE. The CDR3 protein is CASSLGLVQFF. In DNA form, the CDR3 reads TGTGCCAGCAGCTTGGGTCTTGTGCAGTTCTTC.

The genes are TRBV7-9 and TRBJ2-1; tentatively, D is TRBD1 (5 bases). Germline-derived CDR1 and CDR2 are SEHNR and FQNEAQ (reference sequence). The CDR3 is 14 residues long. With 4 bases removed from V and 8 bases from J, the gap between germline ends came to 15 bases. In DNA form, the CDR3 reads TGTGCCAGCAGCTATAGGGGCTCTGGGGATGAGCAGTTCTTC. As protein: CASSYRGSGDEQFF.

The chain has TRBV20-1 and TRBJ2-5, with 10 bases aligning to TRBD2. The CDR3 runs 14 residues. Germline CDR1 is DFQATT and CDR2 is SNEGSKA (reference sequence). With V trimmed by 1 base and J by 4 bases, 3 bases remained unmatched. The CDR3 region is CSARGPSGRETQYF. In DNA form, the CDR3 reads TGCAGTGCTAGAGGCCCTAGCGGGAGAGAGACCCAGTACTTC.

This clonotype has a count of ten or more. The J gene is TRBJ1-1, the V gene TRBV12-3 or TRBV12-4; 7 bases map to TRBD1. V dropped 1 base and J dropped 0; count of bases not matched to a gene: 2. The CDR3 is 15 residues long. The CDR3 protein is CASSLGDSLNTEAFF. The CDR3 DNA is TGTGCCAGCAGTTTAGGGGACAGCCTGAACACTGAAGCTTTCTTT.

The sample holds a few counts of this clonotype. The chain recombines TRBV7-6 with TRBJ2-1, with a possible D match to TRBD1 (5 bases). The V end lost 5 bases, the J end lost 1 base, and 18 bases lay between the germline ends. Germline CDR1 reads SGHVS; CDR2 reads FNYEAQ. CDR3 size: 17 residues. The CDR3 spells CASSATLREGSYNEQFF. The CDR3 region has the DNA TGTGCCAGCAGCGCAACGCTCAGGGAAGGGTCCTACAATGAGCAGTTCTTC.

V and J are TRBV13 and TRBJ2-3; 10 bases map to TRBD1. J lost 3 bases, V lost 2 bases, and 8 bases had no gene match. The CDR3 covers 17 residues. CDR1 is PRHDT, CDR2 FYEKMQ, per germline (reference sequence). The CDR3 region has the DNA TGTGCCAGCAGCTTATCGGGAAGGACAGGGGGGACAGATACGCAGTATTTT. It yields the protein CASSLSGRTGGTDTQYF.

This clonotype was seen ten or more times. The V and J genes are TRBV5-1 and TRBJ1-1; D not certain. The CDR3 consists of 13 residues. V lost 0 bases and J lost 6, with 9 bases in between. Germline V gives CDR1 SGHRS, CDR2 YFSETQ. The CDR3 DNA reads as TGCGCCAGCAGCTTGGATTCTTTTGCTGAAGCTTTCTTT. Translated, it gives CASSLDSFAEAFF.

This clonotype was counted a few times. V gene TRBV5-6 combines with J gene TRBJ1-2, with D maybe TRBD1 (5 bases). V lost 2 bases and J lost 6, with 5 bases in between. Per the germline V gene, CDR1 is SGHDT and CDR2 is YYEEEE. This CDR3 comprises 11 residues. The CDR3: CASSFRDGYTF. The CDR3, as DNA: TGTGCCAGCAGCTTCAGGGATGGCTACACCTTC.

This clonotype appeared a few times. The junction and the germline gene differ at one end; a read error may be behind it. This chain connects TRBV2 to TRBJ1-2; 7 bases are a match to TRBD1. Germline lookup yields CDR1 SNHLY and CDR2 FYNNEI. This CDR3 region has 11 residues. CDR3 sequence reads: CASSEQRDRVF. CDR3 nucleotide sequence: TGTGCCAGCAGTGAACAACGTGACAGGGTTTTC. The full variable domain, with the rest looked up from reference TRBV2 and TRBJ1-2, is EPEVTQTPSHQVTQMGQEVILRCVPISNHLYFYWYRQILGQKVEFLVSFYNNEISEKSEIFDDQFSVERPDGSNFTLKIRSTKLEDSAMYFCASSEQRDRVFGSGTRLTVV.

The chain employs TRBV5-1 and TRBJ1-6, with TRBD1 matching over 11 bases. The CDR3 extends over 17 amino acids. The germline gives CDR1 SGHRS, CDR2 YFSETQ. V shed 2 bases, J shed 7 bases, and the junction held 8 bases outside the gene matches. In DNA form, the CDR3 reads TGCGCCAGCAGCTTTACCCCTGGACAGGGGGCGAATTCACCCCTCCACTTT. The encoded protein is CASSFTPGQGANSPLHF.

This clonotype was seen a handful of times. The chain has TRBV18 and TRBJ2-7; perhaps TRBD2 as D (6 bases). Trimming took off 3 bases at V and 7 bases at J, with 10 bases between the two ends. Per the germline V gene, CDR1 is KGHSH and CDR2 is LQKENI. This CDR3 spans 12 amino acids. Here the CDR3 reads CASSPFAGEQYF. CDR3 nucleotide sequence: TGTGCCAGCTCACCGTTTGCGGGGGAGCAGTACTTC.

This chain links TRBV6-5 with TRBJ1-2, with 9 nucleotides matching TRBD1. Germline-derived CDR1 and CDR2 are MNHEY and SVGAGI. There are 17 residues in the CDR3. The junction had 9 bases not matched to a gene; V was cut back by 0 bases and J by 4 bases. CDR3 coding DNA: TGTGCCAGCAGTTACTCAGCACAGGGGGCCTTTATCTATGGCTACACCTTC. Protein product: CASSYSAQGAFIYGYTF.

This clonotype was recorded a few times. V and J are TRBV12-3 or TRBV12-4 and TRBJ2-7; no firm D call. The V and J ends lost 5 bases and 1 base respectively, with 15 bases between them. The CDR3 is made up of 15 amino acids. CDR3 in amino acids: CASSQFSGPSYEQYF. CDR3 nucleotides: TGTGCCAGCAGTCAGTTCTCCGGACCTTCCTACGAGCAGTACTTC.

CDR3 residues: CASAEGGFVYEQYF. CDR3 sequence (DNA): TGTGCCAGCGCCGAAGGGGGATTCGTCTACGAGCAGTACTTC. V gene TRBV11-3 combines with J gene TRBJ2-7; D might be TRBD1 (6 bases). Trimming pared 8 bases from V and 3 bases from J, leaving 17 bases between. CDR3 size: 14 residues. Germline loops: CDR1 SGHNT, CDR2 YENEEA.

The chain couples TRBV7-3 to TRBJ2-2; 7 bases match TRBD1. Germline values: CDR1 SGHTA, CDR2 FQGTGA. V lost 0 bases, J lost 5 bases, and 3 bases stayed unmatched. The CDR3 has 15 residues. The CDR3 spells CASSLTGDRTGELFF. The DNA of the CDR3 is TGTGCCAGCAGCTTAACAGGGGACAGAACCGGGGAGCTGTTTTTT.